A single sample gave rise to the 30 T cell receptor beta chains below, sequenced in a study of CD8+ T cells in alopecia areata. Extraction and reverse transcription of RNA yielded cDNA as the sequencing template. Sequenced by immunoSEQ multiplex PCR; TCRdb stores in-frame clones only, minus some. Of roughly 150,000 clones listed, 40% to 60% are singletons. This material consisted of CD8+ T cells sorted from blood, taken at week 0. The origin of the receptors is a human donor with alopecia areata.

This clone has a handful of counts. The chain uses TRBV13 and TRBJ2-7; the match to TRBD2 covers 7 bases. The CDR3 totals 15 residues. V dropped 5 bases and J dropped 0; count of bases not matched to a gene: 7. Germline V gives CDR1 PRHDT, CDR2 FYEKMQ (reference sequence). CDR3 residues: CASSPGTTSSYEQYF. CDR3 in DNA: TGTGCCAGCAGCCCAGGGACTACAAGCTCCTACGAGCAGTACTTC.

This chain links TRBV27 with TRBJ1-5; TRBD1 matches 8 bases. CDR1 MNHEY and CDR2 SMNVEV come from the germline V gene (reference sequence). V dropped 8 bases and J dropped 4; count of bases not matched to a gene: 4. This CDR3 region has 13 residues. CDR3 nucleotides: TGTGCCAGCCAGGGACAGGTGAATCAGCCCCAGCATTTT. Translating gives CASQGQVNQPQHF.

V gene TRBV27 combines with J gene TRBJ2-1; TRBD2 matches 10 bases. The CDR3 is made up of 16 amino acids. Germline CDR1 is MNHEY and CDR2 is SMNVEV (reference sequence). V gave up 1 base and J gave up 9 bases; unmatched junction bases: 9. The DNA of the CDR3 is TGTGCCAGCAGTTTATGGGGTAGCGGGGGGTATAGTGAGCAGTTCTTC. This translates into CASSLWGSGGYSEQFF.

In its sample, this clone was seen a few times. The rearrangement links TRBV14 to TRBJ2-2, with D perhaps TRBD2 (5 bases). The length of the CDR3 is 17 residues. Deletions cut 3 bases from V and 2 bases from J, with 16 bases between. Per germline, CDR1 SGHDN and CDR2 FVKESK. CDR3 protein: CASSHFGDYLNTGELFF. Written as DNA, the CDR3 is TGTGCCAGCAGCCACTTTGGCGACTACCTAAACACCGGGGAGCTGTTTTTT.

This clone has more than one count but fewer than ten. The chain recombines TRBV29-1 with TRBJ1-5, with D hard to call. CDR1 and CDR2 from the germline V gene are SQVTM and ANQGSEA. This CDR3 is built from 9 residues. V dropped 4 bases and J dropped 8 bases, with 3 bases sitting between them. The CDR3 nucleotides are TGCAGCGTTGGAGAGCCCCAGCATTTT. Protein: CSVGEPQHF.

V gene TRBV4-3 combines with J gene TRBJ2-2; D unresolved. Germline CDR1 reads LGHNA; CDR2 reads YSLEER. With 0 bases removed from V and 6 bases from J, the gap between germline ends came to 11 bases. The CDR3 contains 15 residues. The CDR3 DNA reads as TGCGCCAGCAGCCAAGAGATCAGAAGCCCCGGGGAGCTGTTTTTT. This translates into CASSQEIRSPGELFF.

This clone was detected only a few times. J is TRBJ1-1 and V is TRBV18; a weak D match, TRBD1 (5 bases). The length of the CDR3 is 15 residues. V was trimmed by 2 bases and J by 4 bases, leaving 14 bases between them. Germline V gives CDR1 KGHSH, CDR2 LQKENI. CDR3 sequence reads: CASSPTTGPPTEAFF. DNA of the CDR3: TGTGCCAGCTCACCAACAACAGGACCGCCCACTGAAGCTTTCTTT.

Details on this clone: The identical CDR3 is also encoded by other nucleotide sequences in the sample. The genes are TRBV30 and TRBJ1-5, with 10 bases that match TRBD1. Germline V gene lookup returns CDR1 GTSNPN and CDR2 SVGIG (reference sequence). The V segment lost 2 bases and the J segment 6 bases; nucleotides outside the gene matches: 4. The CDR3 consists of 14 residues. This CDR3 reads CAWSTGTGVQPQHF. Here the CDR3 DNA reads TGTGCCTGGAGTACCGGGACAGGGGTTCAGCCCCAGCATTTT. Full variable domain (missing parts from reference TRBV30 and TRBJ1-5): SQTIHQWPATLVQPVGSPLSLECTVEGTSNPNLYWYRQAAGRGLQLLFYSVGIGQISSEVPQNLSASRPQDRQFILSSKKLLLSDSGFYLCAWSTGTGVQPQHFGDGTRLSIL.

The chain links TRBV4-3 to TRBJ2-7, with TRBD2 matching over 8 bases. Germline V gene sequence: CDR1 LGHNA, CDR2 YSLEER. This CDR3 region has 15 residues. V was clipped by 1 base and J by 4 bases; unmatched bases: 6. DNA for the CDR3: TGCGCCAGCAGCCAAGCGGCGGGGGGTGGTTACGAGCAGTACTTC. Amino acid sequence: CASSQAAGGGYEQYF.

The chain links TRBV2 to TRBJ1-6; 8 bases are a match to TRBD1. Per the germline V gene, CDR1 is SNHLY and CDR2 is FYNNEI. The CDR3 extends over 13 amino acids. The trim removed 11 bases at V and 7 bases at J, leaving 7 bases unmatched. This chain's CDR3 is CAGWTGKNSPLHF. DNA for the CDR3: TGTGCCGGATGGACAGGGAAGAATTCACCCCTCCACTTT.

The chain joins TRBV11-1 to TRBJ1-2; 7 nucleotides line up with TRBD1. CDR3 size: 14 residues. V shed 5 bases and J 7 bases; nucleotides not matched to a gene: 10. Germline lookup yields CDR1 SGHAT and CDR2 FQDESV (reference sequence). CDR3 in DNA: TGTGCCAGCAGCCCCGGACAGGACGTCCCTGGCTACACCTTC. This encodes CASSPGQDVPGYTF.

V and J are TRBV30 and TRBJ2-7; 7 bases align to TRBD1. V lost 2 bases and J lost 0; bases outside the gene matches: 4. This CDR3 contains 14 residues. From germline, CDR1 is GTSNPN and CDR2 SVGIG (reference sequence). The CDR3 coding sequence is TGTGCCTGGAGTCCGGGGACAGCCTCCTACGAGCAGTACTTC. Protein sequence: CAWSPGTASYEQYF.

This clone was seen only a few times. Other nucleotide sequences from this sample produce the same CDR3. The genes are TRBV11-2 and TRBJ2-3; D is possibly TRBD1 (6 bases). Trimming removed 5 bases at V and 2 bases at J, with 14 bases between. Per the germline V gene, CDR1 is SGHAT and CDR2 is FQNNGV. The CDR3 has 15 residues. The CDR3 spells CASSPRDNPTDTQYF. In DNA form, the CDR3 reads TGTGCCAGCAGCCCCAGGGACAACCCCACAGATACGCAGTATTTT.

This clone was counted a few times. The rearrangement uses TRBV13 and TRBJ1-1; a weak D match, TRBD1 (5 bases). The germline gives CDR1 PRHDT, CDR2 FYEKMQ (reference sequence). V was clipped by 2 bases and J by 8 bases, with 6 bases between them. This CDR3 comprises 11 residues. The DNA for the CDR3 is TGTGCCAGCAGCTTATACAGGGAAGCTTTCTTT. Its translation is CASSLYREAFF.

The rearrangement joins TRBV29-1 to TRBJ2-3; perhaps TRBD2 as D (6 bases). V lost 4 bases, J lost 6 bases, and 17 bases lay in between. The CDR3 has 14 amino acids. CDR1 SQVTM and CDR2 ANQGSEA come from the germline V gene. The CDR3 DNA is TGCAGCGTTGCCGGGGAGGTTAGGACGGATACGCAGTATTTT. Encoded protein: CSVAGEVRTDTQYF.

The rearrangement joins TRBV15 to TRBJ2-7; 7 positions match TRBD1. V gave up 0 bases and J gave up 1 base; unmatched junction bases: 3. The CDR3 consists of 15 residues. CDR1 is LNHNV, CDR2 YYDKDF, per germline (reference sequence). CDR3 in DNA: TGTGCCACCAGCAGAGATCCGACAGGGTCCTACGAGCAGTACTTC. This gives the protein CATSRDPTGSYEQYF.

The CDR3 DNA follows: TGCAGCGTTGAGGGACAGGGGGCAAGGTACGAGCAGTACTTC. Protein product: CSVEGQGARYEQYF. The J gene is TRBJ2-7, the V gene TRBV29-1, with 12 bases matching TRBD1. CDR1 SQVTM and CDR2 ANQGSEA come from the germline V gene. V gave up 3 bases and J gave up 4 bases; unmatched junction bases: 4. This CDR3 has 14 residues.

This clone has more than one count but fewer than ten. CDR3 residues: CASTPLDEQFF. The CDR3 DNA sequence: TGTGCCAGCACCCCTTTGGATGAGCAGTTCTTC. V usage is TRBV2 and J usage is TRBJ2-1; D is unclear. Deletions cut 7 bases from V and 8 bases from J, with 9 bases between. The CDR3 runs 11 residues. Germline CDR1 reads SNHLY; CDR2 reads FYNNEI. The variable domain in full, completed from reference TRBV2 and TRBJ2-1, reads EPEVTQTPSHQVTQMGQEVILRCVPISNHLYFYWYRQILGQKVEFLVSFYNNEISEKSEIFDDQFSVERPDGSNFTLKIRSTKLEDSAMYFCASTPLDEQFFGPGTRLTVL.

The CDR3 region is CASSQIERGVTDTQYF. CDR3 DNA: TGTGCCAGCAGCCAGATTGAGCGGGGGGTCACAGATACGCAGTATTTT. The gene calls are TRBV5-6 and TRBJ2-3; 9 positions agree with TRBD2. Germline V gene data show CDR1 as SGHDT and CDR2 as YYEEEE. The CDR3 length is 16 residues. Germline trimming cut 4 bases from V and 2 bases from J; bases unmatched to any gene: 8. Full variable domain (rest looked up from reference TRBV5-6 and TRBJ2-3): DAGVTQSPTHLIKTRGQQVTLRCSPKSGHDTVSWYQQALGQGPQFIFQYYEEEERQRGNFPDRFSGHQFPNYSSELNVNALLLGDSALYLCASSQIERGVTDTQYFGPGTRLTVL.

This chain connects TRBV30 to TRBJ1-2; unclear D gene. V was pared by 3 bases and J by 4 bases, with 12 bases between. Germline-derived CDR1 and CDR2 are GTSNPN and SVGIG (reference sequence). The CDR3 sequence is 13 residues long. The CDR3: CAWSLKEAYGYTF. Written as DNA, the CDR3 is TGTGCCTGGAGCCTAAAGGAGGCCTATGGCTACACCTTC.

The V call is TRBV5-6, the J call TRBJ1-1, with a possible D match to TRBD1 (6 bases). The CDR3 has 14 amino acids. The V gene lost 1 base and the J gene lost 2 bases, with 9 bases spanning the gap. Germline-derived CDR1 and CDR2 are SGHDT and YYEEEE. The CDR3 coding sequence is TGTGCCAGCAGCTTGTGGACAGCAAACACTGAAGCTTTCTTT. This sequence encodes CASSLWTANTEAFF.

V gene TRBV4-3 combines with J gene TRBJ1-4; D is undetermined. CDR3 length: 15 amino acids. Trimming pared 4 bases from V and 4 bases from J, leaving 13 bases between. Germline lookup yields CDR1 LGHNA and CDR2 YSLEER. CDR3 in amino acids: CASSPGGQINEKLFF. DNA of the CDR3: TGCGCCAGCAGCCCCGGAGGGCAGATTAATGAAAAACTGTTTTTT.

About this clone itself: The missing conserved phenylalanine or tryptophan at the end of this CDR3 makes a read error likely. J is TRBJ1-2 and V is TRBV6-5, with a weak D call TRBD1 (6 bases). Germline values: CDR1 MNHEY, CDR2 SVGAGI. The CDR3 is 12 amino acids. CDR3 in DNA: TGTGCGAGCAGGGGCAGAAACTATGGCTACACCCTC. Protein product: CASRGRNYGYTL.

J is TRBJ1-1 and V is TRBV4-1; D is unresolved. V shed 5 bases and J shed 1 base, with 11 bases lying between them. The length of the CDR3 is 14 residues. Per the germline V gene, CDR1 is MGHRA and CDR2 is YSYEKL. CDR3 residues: CASSAERPNTEAFF. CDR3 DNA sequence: TGCGCCAGCAGCGCTGAACGACCGAACACTGAAGCTTTCTTT.

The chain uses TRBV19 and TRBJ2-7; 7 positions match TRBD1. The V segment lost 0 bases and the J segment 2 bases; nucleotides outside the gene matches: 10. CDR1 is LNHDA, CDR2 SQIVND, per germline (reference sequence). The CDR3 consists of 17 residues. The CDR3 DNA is TGTGCCAGTAGTATAGACGGTTCGACAGGGAGCACCTACGAGCAGTACTTC. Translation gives CASSIDGSTGSTYEQYF. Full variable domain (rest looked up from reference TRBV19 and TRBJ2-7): DGGITQSPKYLFRKEGQNVTLSCEQNLNHDAMYWYRQDPGQGLRLIYYSQIVNDFQKGDIAEGYSVSREKKESFPLTVTSAQKNPTAFYLCASSIDGSTGSTYEQYFGPGTRLTVT.

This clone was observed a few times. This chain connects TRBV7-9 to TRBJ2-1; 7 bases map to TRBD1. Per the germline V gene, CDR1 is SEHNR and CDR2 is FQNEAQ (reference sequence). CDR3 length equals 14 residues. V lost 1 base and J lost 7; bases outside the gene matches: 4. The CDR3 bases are TGTGCCAGCAGCTTAGGGCAGGGGGAGAATGAGCAGTTCTTC. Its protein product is CASSLGQGENEQFF.

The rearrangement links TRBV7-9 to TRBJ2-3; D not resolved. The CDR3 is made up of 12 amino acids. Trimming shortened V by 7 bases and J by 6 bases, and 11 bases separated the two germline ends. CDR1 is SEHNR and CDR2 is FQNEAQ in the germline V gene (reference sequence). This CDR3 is CASNRGKDTQYF. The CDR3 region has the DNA TGTGCCAGCAACCGTGGGAAGGATACGCAGTATTTT.

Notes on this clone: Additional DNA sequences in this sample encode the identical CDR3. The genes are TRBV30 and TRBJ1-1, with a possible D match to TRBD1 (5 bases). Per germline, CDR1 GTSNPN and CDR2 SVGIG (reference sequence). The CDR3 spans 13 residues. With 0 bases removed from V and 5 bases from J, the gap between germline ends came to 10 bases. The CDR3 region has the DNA TGTGCCTGGAGTGTCGGGGGGGATACTGAAGCTTTCTTT. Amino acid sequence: CAWSVGGDTEAFF. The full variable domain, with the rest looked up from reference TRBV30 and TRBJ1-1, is SQTIHQWPATLVQPVGSPLSLECTVEGTSNPNLYWYRQAAGRGLQLLFYSVGIGQISSEVPQNLSASRPQDRQFILSSKKLLLSDSGFYLCAWSVGGDTEAFFGQGTRLTVV.

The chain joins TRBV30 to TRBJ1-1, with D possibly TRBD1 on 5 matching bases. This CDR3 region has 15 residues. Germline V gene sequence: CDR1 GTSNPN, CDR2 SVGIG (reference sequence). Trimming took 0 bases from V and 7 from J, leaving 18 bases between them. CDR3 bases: TGTGCCTGGAGTGTGATTCAGGGTACGGGCCTTGAAGCTTTCTTT. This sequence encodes CAWSVIQGTGLEAFF.

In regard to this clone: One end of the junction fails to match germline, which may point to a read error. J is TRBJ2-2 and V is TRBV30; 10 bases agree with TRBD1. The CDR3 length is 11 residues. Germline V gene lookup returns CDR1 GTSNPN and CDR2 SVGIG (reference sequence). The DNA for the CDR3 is TGCGGGACAGGGGACACCGGGGAGCTGTTTTTT. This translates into CGTGDTGELFF.